Detailed here is one TCR beta chain. In its sample, this clone was seen a few times. What this receptor recognizes is not known. The input lacks base qualities; no much larger clone sits a single base away. The sample originates from a study of shared clonotypes between healthy human individuals (TCRdb year 2020). Study-wide context: The cohort included a few men and two women between 18 and 49 years of age. For each donor, three plates each were used for CD4 naive and CD4 memory, two plates were used for CD8 naive, and one plate was used for CD8 memory. To estimate repertoire size and how much clonotypes are shared between individuals, the study performed deep sequencing of blood TCR repertoires from 4 to 6 healthy adults. Libraries were prepared and TCR repertoires were sequenced by different laboratories using diverse techniques, in order to increase sequencing depth and limit assay-specific biases. Leukapheresis yielded between about 0.9 and 9.5 billion PBMCs per donor. What the study reported, not specific to this receptor: Larger estimated clonotype richness was generally found for naive subsets than for memory subsets. Sharing across a few donors was observed for 5% to 6.5% of naive CD4, 3.5% of naive CD8, over 2% of memory CD4, and around 0.42% of memory CD8 clonotypes. Sampling was limited to blood, and TCR repertoires in tissue likely differ from TCR repertoires in blood. Rarefaction of sorted-subset datasets indicated incomplete sequencing despite the large sequencing depth. Compared with non-shared clonotypes, the clonotypes found in all four sorted-subset donors had higher generation probabilities. Because the study included a small number of donors, the genetic and exposure-history diversity represented was limited. Pairwise subsampling indicated that sequencing depth was expected to affect the degree of clonotype sharing among donors.

Donors were healthy HIV-negative adults with no recently reported acute infections or vaccinations. Every donor was a Caucasian adult living in Nashville, Tennessee, USA. CD4+ T cells were enriched by magnetic negative selection, after which naive cells were positively selected on CD45RA and the negative fraction was taken as the memory subset. Blood was collected by leukapheresis, and PBMCs were isolated by Ficoll-Histopaque density gradient centrifugation and then cryopreserved in liquid nitrogen vapor phase. Analytical flow cytometry was used to check the purity and quantity of each magnetically sorted T cell population. Each sorted fraction had its genomic DNA isolated and then quantified by UV absorbance on a Nanodrop 2000c. In the germline V gene, CDR1 corresponds to MNHEY and CDR2 to SVGAGI. At the junction V is shortened by 2 bases and J by 10 bases, with 9 bases in between. The CDR3, from cysteine to phenylalanine, totals 12 residues. Only the CDR3 part of the read is kept: 36 bases, read in frame from the first base.

Using the deep immunoSEQ assay, TCR CDR3 regions were amplified from genomic DNA by multiplex PCR. Extracted genomic DNA from each cell subset was distributed evenly across all wells of several immunoSEQ 96-well plates, and each plate was treated as a replicate. For sorted subsets, 150 to 250 ng genomic DNA, equal to 25,000 to 35,000 T cell genomes, was loaded into each replicate PCR. The purified libraries were quantified using a Qubit 3.0 fluorometer, sized with a Bioanalyzer 2100, and then quantified again using the KAPA Library Quantification kit. Every immunoSEQ 96-well plate was sequenced on a dedicated single-read 150-cycle Illumina NextSeq 550 flow cell. The original pipeline was this. The immunoSEQ output contained only junctional sequences without quality scores, so filtering could not match that applied to full-length reads. To assign V/J genes and CDR3, sequences were annotated using PyIR, a Python wrapper for IgBLAST v1.9, with IMGT germline references. Any read was removed if the V/J assignment was weak (E-value above 1e-6), the CDR3 was missing, or the read contained stop codons, out-of-frame junctions, or ambiguous translated residues. A V3J clonotype was defined by an identical inferred V gene, J gene, and CDR3 amino acid sequence. Percentage overlap between repertoires was computed as shared unique clonotypes divided by the size of the smaller repertoire. Richness of each repertoire was evaluated using RTK rarefaction, the Chao1 estimator, and Recon v2.1 estimates of unobserved clonotypes. Generation probabilities were computed with OLGA for all TCRbeta clonotypes obtained by the gDNA method from a few donors. TCRdb took this table from immuneACCESS and kept in-frame rearrangements with V and J called. Such tables lack part of the clones; where checked against another copy, unresolved V genes explain under half of the gap, and the rest is unexplained. V, J and clone size are taken as reported in that table, and D and trimming were inferred from the DNA itself. This sample holds under 1,100,000 clones; about 77% were observed only once. Around 1.5% of the sample belongs to the ten largest clones.

This chain is built from TRBV6-5 and TRBJ2-1, with the D gene call left open. The clonotype comes from a man aged 18-30 years in good health. The sequenced sample consisted of memory CD4+ T cells sorted from blood. The cell subset or site label on this specimen signifies: CD45RA-negative fraction. The CDR3 amino acid sequence is: CASSYTIGEQFF. The nucleotide sequence is TGTGCCAGCAGTTACACGATAGGGGAGCAGTTCTTC.